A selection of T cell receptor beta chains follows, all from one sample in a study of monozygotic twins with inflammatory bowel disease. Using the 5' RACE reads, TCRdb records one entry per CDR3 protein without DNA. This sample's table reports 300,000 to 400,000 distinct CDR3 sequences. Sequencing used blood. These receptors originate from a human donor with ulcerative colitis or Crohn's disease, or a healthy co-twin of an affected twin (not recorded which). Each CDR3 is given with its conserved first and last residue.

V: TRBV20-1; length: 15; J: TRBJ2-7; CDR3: CSARGFGSSSYEQYF
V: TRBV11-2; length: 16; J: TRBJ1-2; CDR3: CASSLELKQGPYGYTF
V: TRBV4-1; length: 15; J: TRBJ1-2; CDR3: CASSQYRGGNYGYTF
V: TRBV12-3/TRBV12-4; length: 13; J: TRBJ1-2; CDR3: CASSPGRNYGYTF
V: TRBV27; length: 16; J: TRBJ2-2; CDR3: CASSDPSRSNGGELFF
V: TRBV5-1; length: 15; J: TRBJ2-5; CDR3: CASSLVGTSWETQYF
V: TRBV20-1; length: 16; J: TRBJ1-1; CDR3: CSATGLPYGMNTEAFF
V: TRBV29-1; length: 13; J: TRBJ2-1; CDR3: CSVIGGPYNEQFF
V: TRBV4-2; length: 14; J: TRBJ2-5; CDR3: CASSRPGSQETQYF
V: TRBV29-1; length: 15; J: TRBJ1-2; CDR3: CSVEGAQGNIGGYTF
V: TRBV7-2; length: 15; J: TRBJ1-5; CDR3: CASSLRGFDGQPQHF
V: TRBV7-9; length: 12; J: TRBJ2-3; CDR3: CASSVNTDTQYF
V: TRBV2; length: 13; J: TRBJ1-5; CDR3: CASKGRSNQPQHF
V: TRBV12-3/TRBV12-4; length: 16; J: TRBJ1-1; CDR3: CASSSYQGARSTEAFF
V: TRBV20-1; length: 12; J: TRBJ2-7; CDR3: CSAPSGGYEQYF
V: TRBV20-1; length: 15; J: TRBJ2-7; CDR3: CSARTAGLAIYEQYF
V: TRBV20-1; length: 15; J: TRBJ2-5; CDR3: CSATVETLPWETQYF
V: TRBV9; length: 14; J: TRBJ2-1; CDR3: CASSGEGEGNEQFF
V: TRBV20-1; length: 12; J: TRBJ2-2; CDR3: CSAKRGPEELFF